The 28 T cell receptor beta chains listed next were all sequenced from one sample in a study of blood T cell repertoires in COVID-19. Some clones are missing from TCRdb's copy, which holds only in-frame ones; the method was immunoSEQ multiplex PCR. Here the sample spans 270,000 or so clones, over 85% being singletons. The sample taken for sequencing was peripheral blood. These receptors were taken from a woman under 40 with COVID-19, enrolled during active disease.

This chain uses TRBV9 with TRBJ2-2, with D perhaps matching TRBD1 (5 bases). The CDR3 runs to 17 residues. CDR1 is SGDLS, CDR2 YYNGEE, per germline. V was clipped by 1 base and J by 2 bases, with 15 bases between them. The CDR3 nucleotides are TGTGCCAGCAGCGTAAGGGGTGCCCCTACCAACACCGGGGAGCTGTTTTTT. Protein: CASSVRGAPTNTGELFF.

The V and J genes are TRBV7-9 and TRBJ2-5; TRBD2 might be the D (5 bases). From germline, CDR1 is SEHNR and CDR2 FQNEAQ (reference sequence). The CDR3 is made up of 10 amino acids. The ends were cut back, 5 bases at V and 7 bases at J, with 5 bases in the middle. The chain's CDR3 is CASSRGTQYF. CDR3 nucleotide sequence: TGTGCCAGCAGCCGGGGGACCCAGTACTTC.

This clone was detected only once. V gene TRBV29-1 combines with J gene TRBJ2-7; a weak D match, TRBD1 (5 bases). Trimming stripped 6 bases from V and 1 base from J, with 16 bases between. Germline CDR1 reads SQVTM; CDR2 reads ANQGSEA. This CDR3 is 14 amino acids long. The CDR3 spells CSVLPESGSYEQYF. CDR3 in DNA: TGCAGCGTCCTCCCGGAATCAGGGTCCTACGAGCAGTACTTC.

J is TRBJ2-5 and V is TRBV7-9; D possibly corresponds to TRBD1 (6 bases). Germline assignment: CDR1 SEHNR and CDR2 FQNEAQ (reference sequence). The CDR3 has 17 amino acids. V lost 5 bases and J 5 bases, leaving 24 bases between the germline ends. The CDR3 nucleotides are TGTGCCAGCAGCGACACATGGGACACCCTGGGTCGGGAGACCCAGTACTTC. This gives the protein CASSDTWDTLGRETQYF.

The V call is TRBV7-9, the J call TRBJ2-3; unclear D gene. The V gene's germline CDR1 is SEHNR and CDR2 FQNEAQ (reference sequence). The length of the CDR3 is 16 residues. V was cut by 5 bases and J by 2 bases, with 17 bases left in between. The CDR3 DNA is TGTGCCAGCAGCCTAGAATGGCCATTTGACACAGATACGCAGTATTTT. Protein sequence: CASSLEWPFDTDTQYF.

The chain joins TRBV19 to TRBJ2-1; 8 nucleotides align to TRBD2. This CDR3 is 14 amino acids long. V shed 4 bases and J 4 bases; nucleotides not matched to a gene: 3. The germline gives CDR1 LNHDA, CDR2 SQIVND (reference sequence). CDR3 in DNA: TGTGCCAGTAGTAGGGCTAGCGGGTACAATGAGCAGTTCTTC. Translation: CASSRASGYNEQFF.

The chain is built from TRBV10-1 and TRBJ2-3; tentatively, D is TRBD2 (6 bases). The length of the CDR3 is 15 residues. Trimming removed 9 bases at V and 0 bases at J, with 16 bases between. Germline assignment: CDR1 WNHNN and CDR2 SYGVQD (reference sequence). The CDR3: CARVGTLTSTDTQYF. CDR3 in DNA: TGCGCCAGGGTGGGGACTTTAACTAGCACAGATACGCAGTATTTT.

The chain recombines TRBV7-9 with TRBJ1-2; D is possibly TRBD1 (6 bases). The CDR3 has 16 amino acids. From germline, CDR1 is SEHNR and CDR2 FQNEAQ (reference sequence). V gave up 5 bases and J gave up 4 bases, with 20 bases separating them. CDR3 in DNA: TGTGCCAGCAGCCATAAAACTACAGGGAAGAGCTATGGCTACACCTTC. Encoded protein: CASSHKTTGKSYGYTF. Looking up the rest from reference TRBV7-9 and TRBJ1-2 gives the full variable domain: DTGVSQNPRHKITKRGQNVTFRCDPISEHNRLYWYRQTLGQGPEFLTYFQNEAQLEKSRLLSDRFSAERPKGSFSTLEIQRTEQGDSAMYLCASSHKTTGKSYGYTFGSGTRLTVV.

This chain uses TRBV28 with TRBJ1-6; D remains ambiguous. Germline assignment: CDR1 MDHEN and CDR2 SYDVKM. CDR3 length: 12 amino acids. V lost 1 base to trimming and J lost 13 bases, with 8 bases between them. The CDR3 DNA reads as TGTGCCAGCAGTTTATTCACTTTGCCCCTCCACTTT. This codes for CASSLFTLPLHF.

This chain links TRBV23-1 with TRBJ2-1, with 15 bases lining up with TRBD2. TRBV23-1 is labeled an ORF, and its function is uncertain. This CDR3 spans 16 amino acids. Trimming cost V 4 bases and J 6 bases; bases outside gene matches: 4. The CDR3 sequence is CASSLPGLAGGNEQFF. The CDR3, as DNA: TGCGCCAGCAGTCTCCCGGGACTAGCGGGGGGCAATGAGCAGTTCTTC.

This rearrangement joins TRBV6-6 to TRBJ1-5; D unresolved. The CDR3 sequence is 14 residues long. Trimming took 2 bases from V and 0 from J, leaving 5 bases between them. CDR1 and CDR2 (germline): MNHNY, SVGAGI (reference sequence). The CDR3 DNA sequence: TGTGCCAGCAGTTACACCAGTAGCAATCAGCCCCAGCATTTT. Translating gives CASSYTSSNQPQHF.

This sequence joins TRBV10-3 and TRBJ1-3; D is uncertain. Germline CDR1 ENHRY, CDR2 SYGVKD. V lost 5 bases and J lost 10, with 15 bases in between. The CDR3 has 13 residues. In nucleotides, the CDR3 is TGTGCCATCAGTCGAGATGAAATCCCGACCATATATTTT. This codes for CAISRDEIPTIYF.

The V gene is TRBV13, the J gene TRBJ2-7; D is unclear. Germline lookup yields CDR1 PRHDT and CDR2 FYEKMQ (reference sequence). Trimming removed 5 bases from V and 0 bases from J, with 5 bases in between. CDR3 length equals 12 residues. The CDR3 DNA reads as TGTGCCAGCAGCCCCAGCTCCTACGAGCAGTACTTC. Protein: CASSPSSYEQYF.

The V and J genes are TRBV2 and TRBJ2-3, with 7 positions matching TRBD2. Trimming at V came to 4 bases and at J to 7 bases, leaving 8 bases not matched to a gene. CDR3 length equals 14 residues. Germline values: CDR1 SNHLY, CDR2 FYNNEI. For the CDR3, the DNA is TGTGCCAGCAGTGGAGGGCGGGGGAGCAATACGCAGTATTTT. It is translated as CASSGGRGSNTQYF.

The genes are TRBV7-9 and TRBJ2-1; D possibly corresponds to TRBD1 (5 bases). This CDR3 contains 16 residues. Germline V gene data show CDR1 as SEHNR and CDR2 as FQNEAQ (reference sequence). V was pared by 6 bases and J by 2 bases, with 17 bases between. The CDR3: CASSSTVPSPYNEQFF. The CDR3 bases are TGTGCCAGCAGTTCGACAGTCCCCTCGCCCTACAATGAGCAGTTCTTC. The full variable domain, with the rest looked up from reference TRBV7-9 and TRBJ2-1, is DTGVSQNPRHKITKRGQNVTFRCDPISEHNRLYWYRQTLGQGPEFLTYFQNEAQLEKSRLLSDRFSAERPKGSFSTLEIQRTEQGDSAMYLCASSSTVPSPYNEQFFGPGTRLTVL.

The CDR3 DNA sequence: TGTGCCAGCAGTAACCAGGGATATGGCTACACCTTC. Encoded protein: CASSNQGYGYTF. V usage is TRBV6-2 or TRBV6-3 and J usage is TRBJ1-2; tentatively, D is TRBD1 (5 bases). The CDR3 has 12 amino acids. Trimming pared 5 bases from V and 5 bases from J, leaving 9 bases between. Germline CDR1 MNHEY, CDR2 SVGEGT.

This clone occurred many times. The same CDR3 arises from other DNA sequences in this sample as well. The rearrangement uses TRBV2 and TRBJ1-6; D might be TRBD1 (6 bases). V lost 6 bases and J 8 bases, leaving 17 bases between the germline ends. Germline loops: CDR1 SNHLY, CDR2 FYNNEI. This CDR3 region has 15 residues. CDR3 in amino acids: CASSRAGGEYSPLHF. The CDR3 region has the DNA TGTGCCAGCAGCCGTGCGGGGGGCGAATATTCACCCCTCCACTTT. The entire variable domain, with the rest obtained from reference TRBV2 and TRBJ1-6, is as follows: EPEVTQTPSHQVTQMGQEVILRCVPISNHLYFYWYRQILGQKVEFLVSFYNNEISEKSEIFDDQFSVERPDGSNFTLKIRSTKLEDSAMYFCASSRAGGEYSPLHFGNGTRLTVT.

The rearrangement links TRBV6-5 to TRBJ1-5, with D possibly TRBD1 on 6 matching bases. CDR1 MNHEY and CDR2 SVGAGI come from the germline V gene. V lost 6 bases and J lost 7, with 19 bases in between. There are 15 residues in the CDR3. The CDR3 nucleotides read TGTGCCAGCAGCCATCAGGGGAATTCAGCGCAGCCCCAGCATTTT. The encoded protein is CASSHQGNSAQPQHF.

The chain employs TRBV10-3 and TRBJ1-1; weak D call: TRBD1 (6 bases). The germline V gene has CDR1 ENHRY and CDR2 SYGVKD. The V end was cut by 3 bases, the J end by 1 base, with 21 bases between. The CDR3 extends over 18 amino acids. CDR3 in DNA: TGTGCCATCAGTGACCCCAACAGGGAATCTAGACAGAACACTGAAGCTTTCTTT. Protein product: CAISDPNRESRQNTEAFF.

The chain is built from TRBV9 and TRBJ2-3, with a weak D call TRBD1 (7 bases). The CDR3 covers 16 residues. V dropped 3 bases and J dropped 5 bases, with 19 bases sitting between them. Germline values: CDR1 SGDLS, CDR2 YYNGEE. In DNA form, the CDR3 reads TGTGCCAGCAGCGCCCATTTGCAGGGGGGTGGAGATACGCAGTATTTT. Translation gives CASSAHLQGGGDTQYF.

The chain is built from TRBV4-1 and TRBJ2-5; 8 bases map to TRBD1. The V segment lost 2 bases and the J segment 2 bases; nucleotides outside the gene matches: 16. The CDR3 is 19 residues long. Germline V CDR1 and CDR2: MGHRA, YSYEKL. This CDR3 reads CASSQTGTGTGTLQETQYF. The CDR3 nucleotides read TGCGCCAGCAGCCAAACCGGGACAGGCACCGGGACCCTACAAGAGACCCAGTACTTC.

V and J are TRBV5-1 and TRBJ2-3; possible D gene TRBD1, 6 bases. The CDR3 consists of 15 residues. The germline gives CDR1 SGHRS, CDR2 YFSETQ. V was shortened by 6 bases and J by 5 bases, with 19 bases between the two germline ends. CDR3 in amino acids: CASTKADSSKDTQYF. Written as DNA, the CDR3 is TGCGCCAGCACGAAGGCGGACAGTTCAAAAGATACGCAGTATTTT.

The rearrangement links TRBV12-5 to TRBJ2-2; 9 nucleotides line up with TRBD1. Germline values: CDR1 LGHNT, CDR2 FRNRAP. The CDR3 runs to 15 residues. With V trimmed by 2 bases and J by 5 bases, 3 bases remained unmatched. The CDR3, as DNA: TGTGCTAGTGGTTTGTTCGGACAGGGGACCGGGGAGCTGTTTTTT. This sequence encodes CASGLFGQGTGELFF.

V and J are TRBV6-2 or TRBV6-3 and TRBJ1-1, with unresolved D. Germline loops: CDR1 MNHEY, CDR2 SVGEGT. The V gene lost 0 bases and the J gene lost 1 base, with 3 bases spanning the gap. The CDR3 has 13 amino acids. The CDR3 reads CASSYSRNTEAFF. DNA for the CDR3: TGTGCCAGCAGTTACTCCAGGAACACTGAAGCTTTCTTT.

This clone was recorded only once. The CDR3 loop is CASSHFLLGTVFTYEQYF. CDR3 nucleotide sequence: TGCGCCAGCAGCCATTTTCTCCTAGGGACAGTCTTTACCTACGAGCAGTACTTC. The chain uses TRBV4-1 and TRBJ2-7; TRBD1 matches 7 bases. The CDR3 extends over 18 amino acids. Germline V CDR1 and CDR2: MGHRA, YSYEKL. V trimming: 3 bases; J trimming: 2 bases; junction bases outside the gene matches: 16.

The chain combines TRBV19 with TRBJ2-1, with TRBD2 matching 7 bases. After removal of 6 bases from V and 10 bases from J, the junction contained 12 bases not matched to a gene. The germline V gene has CDR1 LNHDA and CDR2 SQIVND (reference sequence). The CDR3 runs to 14 residues. The DNA for the CDR3 is TGTGCCAGTAGCTCGGTCCGAGCGGGGATAGAGCAGTTCTTC. Residues: CASSSVRAGIEQFF.

This clone showed up just a few times. The rearrangement joins TRBV7-9 to TRBJ2-1, with D tentatively TRBD2 (6 bases). CDR1 is SEHNR and CDR2 is FQNEAQ in the germline V gene (reference sequence). Deletions cut 1 base from V and 15 bases from J, with 13 bases between. This CDR3 is built from 12 residues. CDR3 coding DNA: TGTGCCAGCAGCTTAGTGGCGGGAAAGCGGTTCTTC. This codes for CASSLVAGKRFF.

The sample holds one count of this clone. The chain joins TRBV5-1 to TRBJ1-2, with 8 nucleotides matching TRBD1. Unmatched junction bases numbered 8, after V lost 0 bases and J lost 4 bases. The CDR3 is 16 residues long. Germline V gene data show CDR1 as SGHRS and CDR2 as YFSETQ. CDR3 sequence (DNA): TGCGCCAGCAGCTTGGGCGGACAGGGTATGAGCTATGGCTACACCTTC. Residues: CASSLGGQGMSYGYTF.